Listed below are T cell receptor beta chains from one sample, sequenced in a study of T cells in Graves' hyperthyroidism and ophthalmopathy. TCRdb analysed the multiplex PCR reads with MiXCR anew, one entry per CDR3 protein. The repertoire holds approximately 380,000 distinct CDR3 sequences, 19% seen once, with 3.7% in the top ten. The sequenced sample consisted of blood. Every receptor here comes from a woman under 30 with Graves' hyperthyroidism. Both conserved end residues are part of each CDR3. D genes are given only for firm matches. A clone size is listed for some rows: how often the clone was seen (once, few, many), or a class if it is expanded.

j_call clone_size v_call d_call cdr3_aa cdr3_nt
TRBJ2-6 many TRBV20-1 . CSAQDGLVLTF TGCAGTGCACAGGACGGCTTAGTCCTGACTTTC
TRBJ1-3 many TRBV7-9 TRBD1 CASSGGGQGAFGNTIYF TGTGCCAGCAGCGGGGGGGGACAGGGCGCCTTTGGAAACACCATATATTTT
TRBJ1-5 many TRBV6-1 . CASNYRGDQPQHF TGTGCCAGCAACTATAGGGGGGATCAGCCCCAGCATTTT
TRBJ2-7 few TRBV4-1 TRBD1 CASSPPGQGIPYEQYF TGCGCCAGCAGTCCCCCGGGACAGGGGATTCCCTACGAGCAGTACTTC
TRBJ2-7 . TRBV27 . CASFFKVGYF TGTGCCAGCTTTTTTAAAGTCGGATACTTC
TRBJ1-1 many TRBV28 . CASSLDRALNTEAFF TGTGCCAGCAGTTTAGATAGGGCCTTGAACACTGAAGCTTTCTTT
TRBJ2-7 . TRBV6-5 TRBD1 CASSYTSWTGETYEQYF TGTGCCAGCAGTTATACCTCCTGGACAGGGGAAACCTACGAGCAGTACTTC
TRBJ1-2 . TRBV11-1 TRBD1 CASSSFPDRGRRYGYTF TGTGCCAGCAGCTCTTTCCCGGACAGGGGGCGACGGTATGGCTACACCTTC
TRBJ2-5 few TRBV10-3 . CAIRSDRAGEETKYF TGTGCCATCAGAAGCGACAGGGCGGGGGAGGAGACCAAGTACTTC
TRBJ1-1 many TRBV12-3/TRBV12-4 . CASSFTRRGTEAFF TGTGCCAGCAGTTTCACACGCCGGGGCACTGAAGCTTTCTTT
TRBJ1-2 . TRBV2 . CASMDSAKRGYTF TGTGCCAGCATGGACAGTGCTAAGCGGGGCTACACCTTC
TRBJ2-7 many TRBV7-9 TRBD1 CASSHRDSSYEQYF TGTGCCAGCAGCCACCGGGACAGCTCCTACGAGCAGTACTTC
TRBJ1-5 many TRBV7-2 . CASSTNGDQPQHF TGTGCCAGCAGCACAAACGGAGATCAGCCCCAGCATTTT
TRBJ1-1 many TRBV28 TRBD1 CASSFRPGGRTEAFF TGTGCCAGCAGTTTTCGCCCAGGGGGCCGCACTGAAGCTTTCTTT
TRBJ1-1 . TRBV6-5 . CAGSWREGRVLAFF TGTGCCGGCAGTTGGCGTGAGGGAAGGGTTTTAGCTTTCTTT
TRBJ1-1 many TRBV6-2/TRBV6-3 . CASHDRRGSEAFF TGTGCCAGCCATGATCGGAGGGGCTCTGAAGCTTTCTTT
TRBJ1-2 many TRBV12-3/TRBV12-4 TRBD1 CASSLGPDRAHF TGTGCCAGCAGTTTAGGACCGGACAGGGCCCACTTC
TRBJ1-5 many TRBV10-1 . CASRDRGTYSNQPQHF TGCGCCAGCAGGGACAGAGGAACTTATAGCAATCAGCCCCAGCATTTT
TRBJ1-2 many TRBV10-3 . CAISEHPANYGYTF TGTGCCATCAGTGAACACCCAGCTAACTATGGCTACACCTTC
TRBJ1-2 many TRBV5-1 . CASSWEGEGGYTF TGCGCCAGCAGCTGGGAAGGAGAGGGCGGCTACACCTTC
TRBJ2-5 . TRBV7-9 . CASATDQETQDF TGTGCCAGCGCAACGGACCAAGAGACCCAGGACTTC
TRBJ2-7 many TRBV7-9 TRBD1 CASSLVRDRAEQYF TGTGCCAGCAGCCTCGTCCGGGACAGGGCCGAGCAGTACTTC
TRBJ2-2 few TRBV20-1 . CSARAGGLRRELFF TGCAGTGCTAGAGCTGGCGGGCTCAGGAGGGAGCTGTTTTTT
TRBJ2-7 many TRBV12-3/TRBV12-4 TRBD1 CASSESDRGPLEQYF TGTGCCAGCAGCGAATCGGACAGGGGGCCTTTAGAGCAGTACTTC
TRBJ1-1 many TRBV3-1 . CASSQINTHTEAFF TGTGCCAGCAGCCAAATTAACACCCACACTGAAGCTTTCTTT
TRBJ1-3 . TRBV12-3/TRBV12-4 . CASSLIEGFTGNTIYF TGTGCCAGCAGTTTGATCGAGGGTTTCACTGGAAACACCATATATTTT
TRBJ2-7 . TRBV28 . CASNSNQAFTYEQYF TGTGCCAGCAATTCGAACCAAGCTTTTACCTACGAGCAGTACTTC
TRBJ1-1 few TRBV4-1 . CASSLTDANTEAFF TGCGCCAGCAGCCTTACCGATGCGAACACTGAAGCTTTCTTT
TRBJ1-2 . TRBV30 . CAWTRWDNYGYTF TGTGCCTGGACGCGGTGGGATAACTATGGCTACACCTTC
TRBJ1-2 few TRBV6-2/TRBV6-3 TRBD1 CASLRQGVNYGYTF TGTGCCAGCCTCCGACAGGGGGTAAACTATGGCTACACCTTC
TRBJ2-5 once TRBV6-1 TRBD1 CASSLRQGSETQYF TGTGCCAGCAGCCTAAGACAGGGGTCAGAGACCCAGTACTTC
TRBJ1-2 . TRBV6-5 TRBD1 CASSYSTRDRAAGYTF TGTGCCAGCAGTTATTCTACCCGGGACAGGGCGGCTGGCTACACCTTC
TRBJ1-1 many TRBV6-5 . CATSYRNTEAFF TGTGCTACCTCCTACCGAAACACTGAAGCTTTCTTT
TRBJ1-1 many TRBV6-1 . CASYSQVSNTEAFF TGTGCCAGCTACTCTCAGGTTTCGAACACTGAAGCTTTCTTT
TRBJ2-7 . TRBV7-2 . CASGSGLSYEQYF TGTGCCAGCGGTTCGGGACTGTCCTACGAGCAGTACTTC
TRBJ1-5 many TRBV6-5 . CASSYLGQGNQPQHF TGTGCCAGCAGTTACTTGGGGCAGGGCAATCAGCCCCAGCATTTT
TRBJ1-2 many TRBV2 . CASISLGGANGYTF TGTGCCAGCATTTCATTGGGGGGCGCGAATGGCTACACCTTC
TRBJ1-2 many TRBV5-1 . CASSRDDNYGYTF TGCGCCAGCAGTCGGGACGATAACTATGGCTACACCTTC
TRBJ1-1 few TRBV5-1 . CASSWTRDREAFF TGCGCCAGCAGCTGGACCCGGGACCGGGAAGCTTTCTTT
TRBJ1-5 . TRBV6-1 . CASSEAGGLQPQHF TGTGCCAGCAGTGAAGCCGGCGGCCTCCAGCCCCAGCATTTT
TRBJ2-7 once TRBV24-1 TRBD2 CATSALTSGGLWEQYF TGTGCCACCAGTGCCCTGACTAGCGGGGGCCTTTGGGAGCAGTACTTC
TRBJ2-5 many TRBV27 TRBD2 CASSPQAGVNQETQYF TGTGCCAGCAGTCCCCAAGCGGGGGTAAATCAAGAGACCCAGTACTTC
TRBJ1-3 many TRBV5-1 . CASSNRPGIDGNTIYF TGCGCCAGCAGCAACCGTCCCGGCATCGATGGAAACACCATATATTTT
TRBJ2-7 many TRBV20-1 TRBD2 CSARGGGSYEQYF TGCAGTGCTAGAGGGGGGGGCTCCTACGAGCAGTACTTC
TRBJ2-5 . TRBV12-3/TRBV12-4 TRBD2 CATEGLAGRETQYF TGTGCCACAGAGGGGCTAGCGGGGCGAGAGACCCAGTACTTC
TRBJ2-7 few TRBV6-1 TRBD1 CASSDRIYNRGRYEQYF TGTGCCAGCAGTGATAGGATATATAACAGGGGTAGGTACGAGCAGTACTTC
TRBJ2-7 many TRBV20-1 TRBD2 CSARELLAGPYEQYF TGCAGTGCTAGAGAGTTACTAGCGGGGCCCTACGAGCAGTACTTC
TRBJ2-7 few TRBV13 TRBD2 CASSSLTAGTSGFYEQYF TGTGCCAGCAGCTCTTTAACCGCCGGGACTAGCGGCTTCTACGAGCAGTACTTC